This paragraph reports one T cell receptor (beta chain). Its antigen is undetermined. The sample comes from a study of graft-versus-host responses after intestinal transplantation. Across the study: All recipients were given anti-thymocyte globulin induction, and tacrolimus and steroids were then administered for around three years.

The trim removed 0 bases at V and 2 bases at J, leaving 2 bases unmatched. In germline, CDR1 is SGDLS, CDR2 YYNGEE. The CDR3 runs to 15 residues. Profiling relied on immunoSEQ multiplex PCR, and the TCRdb table lists in-frame clones only, not all of them. The table lists tens of thousands of clones, about 93% of them singletons, with roughly 2% in the top ten. The genes are TRBV9 and TRBJ2-7, with TRBD2 identical over 10 bases. The sequence was collected from a human donor who received an intestinal transplant. This sample comprised unstimulated CD8+ T cells sorted from spleen or lymph node cells, obtained before intestinal transplant. CDR3 in DNA: TGTGCCAGCAGCGTAGGGGGACTAGCGACCTACGAGCAGTACTTC. This translates into CASSVGGLATYEQYF.